The 15 T cell receptor beta chains below were found in one sample sequenced in a study of blood T cell repertoires in COVID-19. Clones were sequenced by immunoSEQ multiplex PCR, and TCRdb holds only the in-frame ones, with some missing. The table records about 170,000 clones, about 86% of them present only once. Specimen: peripheral blood. These receptors were taken from a man aged 50-60 years with active or convalescent COVID-19.

This clone was recorded at least ten times. V usage is TRBV4-2 and J usage is TRBJ2-1; 15 bases are shared with TRBD2. The trim removed 4 bases at V and 6 bases at J, leaving 4 bases unmatched. Germline CDR1 and CDR2: LGHNA and YNFKEQ. This CDR3 contains 16 residues. CDR3 coding DNA: TGTGCCAGCAGCCTAGGGGGACTAGCGGGAGGCAATGAGCAGTTCTTC. Protein: CASSLGGLAGGNEQFF.

V is TRBV2 and J is TRBJ2-3, with 8 positions matching TRBD1. Per the germline V gene, CDR1 is SNHLY and CDR2 is FYNNEI. Trimming at V came to 2 bases and at J to 5 bases, leaving 3 bases not matched to a gene. This CDR3 comprises 14 residues. The CDR3, as DNA: TGTGCCAGCAGTGAACAGGGGGCGGAAGATACGCAGTATTTT. Its protein is CASSEQGAEDTQYF.

The V gene is TRBV9, the J gene TRBJ2-7; 7 positions agree with TRBD1. Losses at the gene ends were 4 bases for V and 3 bases for J; bases not matched to a gene: 10. The V gene's germline CDR1 is SGDLS and CDR2 YYNGEE. This CDR3 is 15 amino acids long. The CDR3 region has the DNA TGTGCCAGCAGCCCCCGACAGGGTCAAGGCTACGAGCAGTACTTC. This encodes CASSPRQGQGYEQYF.

The chain recombines TRBV27 with TRBJ2-7; 7 bases line up with TRBD2. V dropped 6 bases and J dropped 2; count of bases not matched to a gene: 4. Germline V gene sequence: CDR1 MNHEY, CDR2 SMNVEV (reference sequence). The CDR3 is 13 residues long. CDR3 DNA sequence: TGTGCCAGCAGGAAGACTAGCCCCTACGAGCAGTACTTC. As protein: CASRKTSPYEQYF.

This clone showed up just a few times. The V and J genes are TRBV27 and TRBJ1-5; 9 bases are a match to TRBD1. Germline assignment: CDR1 MNHEY and CDR2 SMNVEV (reference sequence). Germline trimming cut 2 bases from V and 5 bases from J; bases unmatched to any gene: 13. The CDR3 contains 18 residues. DNA of the CDR3: TGTGCCAGCAGTTTACATTCATTTGGGGACAGGGTTCATCAGCCCCAGCATTTT. This sequence encodes CASSLHSFGDRVHQPQHF.

The chain employs TRBV18 and TRBJ1-1, with a weak D call TRBD1 (6 bases). The CDR3 has 14 amino acids. Trimming removed 6 bases at V and 1 base at J, with 12 bases between. The germline V gene has CDR1 KGHSH and CDR2 LQKENI. The CDR3 protein is CASSRTVKNTEAFF. CDR3 nucleotide sequence: TGTGCCAGCTCCAGGACAGTTAAGAACACTGAAGCTTTCTTT.

This chain links TRBV19 with TRBJ2-2; a possible D gene is TRBD1 (6 bases). Deletions cut 10 bases from V and 1 base from J, with 10 bases between. This CDR3 spans 13 amino acids. CDR1 and CDR2 from the germline V gene are LNHDA and SQIVND (reference sequence). The CDR3 spells CAIQGKNTGELFF. The CDR3 bases are TGTGCCATCCAGGGGAAGAACACCGGGGAGCTGTTTTTT.

This sequence joins TRBV9 and TRBJ2-1; D possibly corresponds to TRBD1 (5 bases). Per germline, CDR1 SGDLS and CDR2 YYNGEE. This CDR3 spans 13 amino acids. Here the CDR3 reads CATARPPYNEQFF. In DNA, the CDR3 is TGTGCGACAGCTAGGCCCCCCTACAATGAGCAGTTCTTC. Drawing the rest from reference TRBV9 and TRBJ2-1, the complete variable domain is DSGVTQTPKHLITATGQRVTLRCSPRSGDLSVYWYQQSLDQGLQFLIQYYNGEERAKGNILERFSAQQFPDLHSELNLSSLELGDSALYFCATARPPYNEQFFGPGTRLTVL.

This chain joins TRBV12-3 or TRBV12-4 and TRBJ2-1, with TRBD1 matching over 8 bases. This CDR3 has 12 amino acids. Trimming took 0 bases from V and 14 from J; bases not matched to a gene: 3. The CDR3 DNA reads as TGTGCCAGCAGTTTAGCGGGACAGGATAAGTTCTTC. Protein product: CASSLAGQDKFF.

The genes are TRBV5-8 and TRBJ2-5, with 10 bases aligning to TRBD2. Germline values: CDR1 SGHTS, CDR2 YDEGEE. V lost 2 bases, J lost 4 bases, and 5 bases stayed unmatched. This CDR3 has 15 residues. Here the CDR3 reads CASSLVAGGGETQYF. The CDR3 DNA reads TGTGCCAGCAGCTTAGTAGCGGGAGGTGGAGAGACCCAGTACTTC.

The rearrangement uses TRBV7-6 and TRBJ1-4; 8 bases agree with TRBD1. The V segment lost 3 bases and the J segment 4 bases; nucleotides outside the gene matches: 7. CDR3 length equals 16 residues. Germline loops: CDR1 SGHVS, CDR2 FNYEAQ. This CDR3 reads CASSFSRTGGNEKLFF. For the CDR3, the DNA is TGTGCCAGCAGCTTCTCTCGTACAGGGGGTAATGAAAAACTGTTTTTT.

V usage is TRBV7-9 and J usage is TRBJ2-1; D gene uncertain. The V and J ends lost 0 bases and 4 bases respectively, with 7 bases between them. The CDR3 sequence is 14 residues long. The germline V gene encodes CDR1 SEHNR and CDR2 FQNEAQ (reference sequence). CDR3 DNA sequence: TGTGCCAGCAGCTTAGCGATCCAGTACAATGAGCAGTTCTTC. Translated: CASSLAIQYNEQFF.

V gene TRBV7-2 combines with J gene TRBJ2-3; 8 nucleotides agree with TRBD2. The CDR3 totals 15 residues. J was trimmed by 5 bases and V by 8 bases; bases with no gene match: 12. From germline, CDR1 is SGHTA and CDR2 FQGNSA. CDR3 protein: CASSGGWATRDTQYF. The CDR3 nucleotides are TGTGCCAGCTCGGGGGGGTGGGCAACAAGAGATACGCAGTATTTT.

A single count supports this clone. This rearrangement joins TRBV19 to TRBJ2-3, with TRBD1 identical over 7 bases. The germline gives CDR1 LNHDA, CDR2 SQIVND (reference sequence). V trimming: 10 bases; J trimming: 0 bases; junction bases outside the gene matches: 4. This CDR3 has 13 amino acids. Here the CDR3 reads CATRGISTDTQYF. In nucleotides, the CDR3 is TGTGCCACCAGGGGGATAAGCACAGATACGCAGTATTTT.

This chain joins TRBV5-4 and TRBJ2-1, with 12 nucleotides matching TRBD1. This CDR3 spans 17 amino acids. CDR1 is SGHNT and CDR2 is YYREEE in the germline V gene (reference sequence). V was pared by 0 bases and J by 5 bases, with 6 bases of the junction left unmatched. CDR3 in DNA: TGTGCCAGCAGCTTGGGGTTCGGGACAGGGGGCGACAATGAGCAGTTCTTC. It codes for CASSLGFGTGGDNEQFF.